This note documents a single T cell receptor (beta chain) sequence. Its target antigen remains unknown. No much larger clonotype is one base removed from it; base qualities were not supplied. This specimen belongs to a study of T cells in tumors after PD-1 blockade (dated by TCRdb to about 2019). Study-level background: Patients with prior checkpoint blockade, systemic immunosuppressant use, or recent radiotherapy or other anti-cancer therapy within 4 weeks were excluded. Some patients also continued taking vismodegib 150 mg daily during anti-PD-1 treatment. On average, tumor samples yielded under 30,000 TCR templates (range roughly 500-100,000) and 6,041 unique clonotypes, roughly 19-fold deeper than single-cell TCR sequencing. Paired single-cell RNA and TCR sequencing was done in the study on site-matched tumors from patients with BCC or SCC, both before and after anti-PD-1 therapy. RECIST version 1.1 was the standard used to evaluate clinical response.

The time point label here, explained by the study, means: after anti-PD-1 therapy. Tumor biopsies were site-matched, taken from the same primary tumor before and after PD-1 blockade. Patients received pembrolizumab 200 mg every 3 weeks or cemiplimab 350 mg every 2 weeks. Post-treatment squamous cell carcinoma samples were collected on average 31 days after treatment start, so that early T cell dynamics were captured. For bulk TCRbeta sequencing, genomic DNA was extracted from tumor biopsies or peripheral blood, and input amounts ranged from roughly 600 ng to 6,004 ng. Bulk TCRbeta sequencing was performed on remaining biopsy material to increase sensitivity for rare clonotypes compared with single-cell TCR sequencing. All patients had histologically proven advanced or metastatic basal or squamous cell carcinoma and were poor candidates for surgical resection. The squamous cell carcinoma cohort included a handful of patients who had serial tumor biopsies taken during anti-PD-1 treatment. Fresh biopsies were taken from the primary tumor site, and part of the biopsy material was kept in RNAlater for exome and bulk TCR sequencing.

The CDR3 spans 14 residues, from the cysteine through the phenylalanine. The retained sequence is limited to the CDR3, 42 bases, with the frame set at the first base. V was cut back by 5 bases and J by 2 bases, leaving a gap of 13 bases between them. CDR1 and CDR2, per the germline V gene (reference sequence), are MNHEY and SMNVEV. The immunoSEQ platform was used to carry out deep TCRbeta sequencing. The published analysis was carried out like this. For further analysis, only productive rearrangements were exported out of the immunoSEQ Analyzer. A two-sided binomial test with a Bonferroni-corrected P below 0.01 was used to identify clones that significantly expanded or contracted between timepoints. Bulk TCRbeta clonotypes were assigned T cell phenotypes by matching to single-cell RNA+TCR-seq clones sharing the same TCRbeta sequence. Using bulk TCR sequencing data, clone enrichment in tumor was calculated by dividing a clone's tumor frequency by the same clone's PBMC frequency. TCRs were sorted with GLIPH into specificity groups, meaning clusters of distinct TCRs that share CDR3 motifs and likely recognize common antigens. The clones in this table, taken by TCRdb from immuneACCESS, are in-frame only. Not every clone is retained; where verified, under half of the shortfall comes from an unresolved V gene, and the cause of the rest is unknown. V and J calls and clone size are given by that table; D and trimming were obtained from the DNA. The sample records 13,000 to 15,000 clones, roughly two thirds of which are singletons. Of the sample, about 30% is held by the ten largest clones.

The investigation overall reported the following: In squamous cell carcinoma, more than 45% of expanded exhausted clones were found to be novel, compared with 29% of other expanded CD8+ clones. Exhausted CD8+ clones expanded after therapy were mostly novel clonotypes undetected pre-treatment, suggesting clonal replacement rather than reinvigoration of pre-existing clones. The source of novel T cell clones was not identified, and lymphoid organs or rare unexpanded clones within the tumor or the tumor periphery could be included among the possible sources. Approximately 38% of the TCR clonotypes from tumors also showed up in blood, and some novel exhausted tumor clones were present in pre-treatment blood, which suggests peripheral recruitment. Clonal replacement was seen only when comparing pre- and post-treatment samples and not when comparing two pre-treatment samples, which argues against artifacts from biopsy timing or location.

The sample here was tumor tissue, taken after anti-PD-1 treatment. The chain links TRBV27 with TRBJ2-7; confidence is insufficient to name the D gene. This sequence was found in a human donor with cutaneous squamous cell carcinoma. CDR3 reads: CASSPRTAAYEQYF. The DNA is as follows: TGTGCCAGCAGTCCCCGGACGGCCGCCTACGAGCAGTACTTC.